Given below is one T cell receptor (beta chain) in context. What it recognizes is unknown. The V segment lost 8 bases and the J segment 6 bases; nucleotides outside the gene matches: 14. Germline V gives CDR1 LNHDA, CDR2 SQIVND (reference sequence). The CDR3 has 16 residues. These data originate in a study of graft-versus-host responses after intestinal transplantation. As for the study in general: Transplants were multivisceral, liver-intestinal, or isolated intestinal. The whole recipient group had anti-thymocyte globulin induction followed by tacrolimus and steroids for roughly three years.

TCRdb's copy holds only in-frame clones and misses some; the assay was immunoSEQ multiplex PCR. The sample gives 3,600 or so clones, roughly 70% of which show up once; approximately 7.2% is in the top ten. Study findings and constraints: Across patients carrying graft-donor T cell macrochimerism, allografts held high graft-versus-host to host-versus-graft clonal ratios. Detection of GvH clones occurred in recipient marrow, and some had their first appearance in ileum or blood.

The sample's time point: postoperative day 105 after intestinal transplantation (dayNNNN = postoperative day). Intraepithelial and lamina propria lymphocytes were freed from processed graft tissue. The specimen comprised ileum tissue, sampled 105 days after intestinal transplantation. This chain connects TRBV19 to TRBJ2-1, with TRBD1 identical over 9 bases. The TCR originated in a human patient who received an intestinal transplant, so some T cells may come from the graft donor. The CDR3, as DNA: TGTGCCAGTCTACCCCCTCGGGACAGGGCTTCCAATGAGCAGTTCTTC. Amino acids: CASLPPRDRASNEQFF.